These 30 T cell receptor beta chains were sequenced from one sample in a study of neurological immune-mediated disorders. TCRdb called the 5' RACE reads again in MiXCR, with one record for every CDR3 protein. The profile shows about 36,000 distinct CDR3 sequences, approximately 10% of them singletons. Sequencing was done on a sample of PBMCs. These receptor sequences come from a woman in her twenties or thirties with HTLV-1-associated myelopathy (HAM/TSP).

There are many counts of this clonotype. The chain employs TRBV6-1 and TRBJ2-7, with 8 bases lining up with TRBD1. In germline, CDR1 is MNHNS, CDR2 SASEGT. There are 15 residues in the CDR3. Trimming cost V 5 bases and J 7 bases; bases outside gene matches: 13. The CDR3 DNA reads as TGTGCCAGCAGTCAGGAGGACAGGGCGTCCTCGGAGCAGTACTTC. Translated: CASSQEDRASSEQYF.

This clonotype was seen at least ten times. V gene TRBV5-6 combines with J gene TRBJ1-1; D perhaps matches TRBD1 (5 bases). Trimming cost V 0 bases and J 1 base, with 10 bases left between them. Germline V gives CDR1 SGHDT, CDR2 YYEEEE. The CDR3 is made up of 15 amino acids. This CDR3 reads CASSLGQGGNTEAFF. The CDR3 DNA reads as TGTGCCAGCAGCTTGGGGCAGGGAGGGAACACTGAAGCTTTCTTT.

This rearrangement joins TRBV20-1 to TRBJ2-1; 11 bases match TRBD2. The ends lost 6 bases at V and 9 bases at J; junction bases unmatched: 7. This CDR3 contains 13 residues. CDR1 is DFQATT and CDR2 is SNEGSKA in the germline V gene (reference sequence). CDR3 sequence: CSAGLAGAPEQFF. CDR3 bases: TGCAGTGCCGGACTAGCGGGCGCGCCTGAGCAGTTCTTC.

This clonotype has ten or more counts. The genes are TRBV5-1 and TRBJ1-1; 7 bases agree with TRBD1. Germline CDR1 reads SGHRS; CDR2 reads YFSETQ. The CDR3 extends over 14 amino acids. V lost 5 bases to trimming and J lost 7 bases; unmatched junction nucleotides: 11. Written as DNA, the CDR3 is TGCGCCAGCAGGCCTGGACAGGACCACCGTGAAGCTTTCTTT. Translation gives CASRPGQDHREAFF.

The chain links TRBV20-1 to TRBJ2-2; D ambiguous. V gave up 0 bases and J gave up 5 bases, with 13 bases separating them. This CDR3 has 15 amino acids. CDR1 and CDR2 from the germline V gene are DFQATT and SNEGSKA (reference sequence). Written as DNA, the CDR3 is TGCAGTGCTAGAGATGATGGCATGGTGACCGGGGAGCTGTTTTTT. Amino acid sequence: CSARDDGMVTGELFF.

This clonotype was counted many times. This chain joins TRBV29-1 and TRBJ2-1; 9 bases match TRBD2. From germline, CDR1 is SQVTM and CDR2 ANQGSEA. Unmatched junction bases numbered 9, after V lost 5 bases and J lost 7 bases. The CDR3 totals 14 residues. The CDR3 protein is CSVRSAGGRNEQFF. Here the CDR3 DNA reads TGCAGCGTTCGGTCGGCGGGGGGGCGTAATGAGCAGTTCTTC.

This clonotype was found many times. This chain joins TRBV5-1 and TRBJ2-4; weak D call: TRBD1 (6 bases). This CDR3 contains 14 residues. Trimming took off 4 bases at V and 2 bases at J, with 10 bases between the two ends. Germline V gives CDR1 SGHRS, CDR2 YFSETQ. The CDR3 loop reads CASSQDSSKNIQYF. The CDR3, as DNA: TGCGCCAGCAGCCAGGACAGTTCCAAAAACATTCAGTACTTC.

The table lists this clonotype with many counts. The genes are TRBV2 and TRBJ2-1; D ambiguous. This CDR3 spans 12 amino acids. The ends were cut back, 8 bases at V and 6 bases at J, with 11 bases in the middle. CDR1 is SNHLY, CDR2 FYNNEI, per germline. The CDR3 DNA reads TGTGCCAGCTCCCAAATGCGCAATGAGCAGTTCTTC. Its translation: CASSQMRNEQFF. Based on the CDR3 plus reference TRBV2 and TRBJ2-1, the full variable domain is EPEVTQTPSHQVTQMGQEVILRCVPISNHLYFYWYRQILGQKVEFLVSFYNNEISEKSEIFDDQFSVERPDGSNFTLKIRSTKLEDSAMYFCASSQMRNEQFFGPGTRLTVL.

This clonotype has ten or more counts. The CDR3 here is CASRWYLVWADNSYEQYF. CDR3 in DNA: TGTGCCAGCAGGTGGTATCTGGTATGGGCGGACAACTCCTACGAGCAGTACTTC. The J gene is TRBJ2-7, the V gene TRBV6-1; D may be TRBD1 (5 bases). CDR3 size: 18 residues. Per germline, CDR1 MNHNS and CDR2 SASEGT. Trimming took 6 bases from V and 0 from J, leaving 24 bases between them.

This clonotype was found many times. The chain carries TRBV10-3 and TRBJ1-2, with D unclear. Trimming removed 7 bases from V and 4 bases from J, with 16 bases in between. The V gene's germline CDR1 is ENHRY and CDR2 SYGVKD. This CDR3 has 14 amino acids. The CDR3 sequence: CAINSPEAGYGYTF. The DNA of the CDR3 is TGTGCCATCAATTCTCCGGAGGCGGGCTATGGCTACACCTTC.

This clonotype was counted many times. In nucleotides, the CDR3 is TGCAGTGCTAGAGATGTAGCTCATGAGCAGTTCTTC. Translated: CSARDVAHEQFF. The J gene is TRBJ2-1, the V gene TRBV20-1; D is ambiguous. Deletions cut 0 bases from V and 8 bases from J, with 8 bases between. The germline V gene has CDR1 DFQATT and CDR2 SNEGSKA (reference sequence). The CDR3 has 12 residues.

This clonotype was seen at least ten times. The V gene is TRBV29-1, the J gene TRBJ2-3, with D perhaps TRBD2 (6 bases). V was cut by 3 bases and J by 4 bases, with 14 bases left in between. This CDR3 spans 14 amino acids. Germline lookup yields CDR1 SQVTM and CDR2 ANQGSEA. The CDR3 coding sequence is TGCAGCGTTGACTCGTTTTGGGGGGCAGATACGCAGTATTTT. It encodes CSVDSFWGADTQYF.

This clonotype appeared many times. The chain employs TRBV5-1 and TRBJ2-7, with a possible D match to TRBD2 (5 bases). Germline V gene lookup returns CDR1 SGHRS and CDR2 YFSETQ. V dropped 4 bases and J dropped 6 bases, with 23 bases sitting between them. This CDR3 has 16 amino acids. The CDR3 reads CASSMVSGTSPSEQYF. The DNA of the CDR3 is TGCGCCAGCAGCATGGTCTCCGGTACTAGTCCTTCCGAGCAGTACTTC.

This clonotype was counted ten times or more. The DNA of the CDR3 is TGTGCCAGCAGCGAGGGGACTATCACAGATACGCAGTATTTT. Protein product: CASSEGTITDTQYF. The chain links TRBV9 to TRBJ2-3, with TRBD2 identical over 7 bases. Germline V CDR1 and CDR2: SGDLS, YYNGEE. The length of the CDR3 is 14 residues. V shed 3 bases and J 2 bases; nucleotides not matched to a gene: 3.

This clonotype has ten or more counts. This chain's CDR3 is CSARNTGTGVNEKLFF. The CDR3 nucleotides read TGCAGTGCTAGAAATACCGGGACAGGGGTTAATGAAAAACTGTTTTTT. The chain has TRBV20-1 and TRBJ1-4; 10 nucleotides align to TRBD1. In germline, CDR1 is DFQATT, CDR2 SNEGSKA (reference sequence). The V segment lost 2 bases and the J segment 4 bases; nucleotides outside the gene matches: 7. CDR3 size: 16 residues.

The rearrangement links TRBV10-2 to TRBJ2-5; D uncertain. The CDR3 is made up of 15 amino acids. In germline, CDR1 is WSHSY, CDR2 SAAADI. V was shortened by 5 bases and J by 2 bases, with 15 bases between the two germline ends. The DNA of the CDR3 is TGCGCCAGCAGTATCAGAAAGTGGGGTCAAGAGACCCAGTACTTC. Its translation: CASSIRKWGQETQYF.

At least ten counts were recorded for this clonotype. The CDR3 reads CASSADRRAFF. CDR3 in DNA: TGTGCCAGCAGCGCGGACAGGAGGGCTTTCTTT. This sequence joins TRBV7-9 and TRBJ1-1; 7 bases are shared with TRBD1. Germline V gene sequence: CDR1 SEHNR, CDR2 FQNEAQ (reference sequence). The V segment lost 5 bases and the J segment 11 bases; nucleotides outside the gene matches: 5. The CDR3 is 11 residues long.

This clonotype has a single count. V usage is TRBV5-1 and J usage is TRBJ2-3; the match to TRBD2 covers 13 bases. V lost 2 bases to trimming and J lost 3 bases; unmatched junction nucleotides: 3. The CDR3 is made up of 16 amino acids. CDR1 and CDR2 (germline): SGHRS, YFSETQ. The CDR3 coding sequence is TGCGCCAGCAGCTTCCCGACTAGCGGGGGGACAGATACGCAGTATTTT. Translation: CASSFPTSGGTDTQYF.

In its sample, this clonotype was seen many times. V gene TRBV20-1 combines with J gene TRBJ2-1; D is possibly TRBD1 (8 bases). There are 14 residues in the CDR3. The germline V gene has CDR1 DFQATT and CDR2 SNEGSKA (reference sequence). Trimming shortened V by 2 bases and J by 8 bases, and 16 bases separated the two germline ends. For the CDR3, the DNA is TGCAGTGCTAGAAGGACAGGGAGGGGGGATGAGCAGTTCTTC. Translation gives CSARRTGRGDEQFF.

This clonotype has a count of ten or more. CDR3 region: CASSRVHGLGNTEAFF. The CDR3 DNA sequence: TGTGCCAGCAGCCGGGTTCACGGGTTAGGAAACACTGAAGCTTTCTTT. The chain links TRBV7-9 to TRBJ1-1; D is unresolved. CDR1 SEHNR and CDR2 FQNEAQ come from the germline V gene (reference sequence). With 5 bases removed from V and 2 bases from J, the gap between germline ends came to 18 bases. The CDR3 has 16 amino acids.

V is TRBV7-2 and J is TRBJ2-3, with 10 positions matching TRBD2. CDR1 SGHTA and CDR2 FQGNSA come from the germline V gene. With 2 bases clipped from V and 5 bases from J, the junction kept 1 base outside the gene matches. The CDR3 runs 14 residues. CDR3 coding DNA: TGTGCCAGCAGCTTAAGCGGGGGGGGAGATACGCAGTATTTT. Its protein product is CASSLSGGGDTQYF.

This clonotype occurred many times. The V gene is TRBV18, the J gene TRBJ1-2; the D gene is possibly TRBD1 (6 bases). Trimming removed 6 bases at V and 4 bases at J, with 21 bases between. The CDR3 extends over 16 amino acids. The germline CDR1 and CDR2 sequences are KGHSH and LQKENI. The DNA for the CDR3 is TGTGCCAGCTCTCTCGTCGGAGGGGGGTTGACCTATGGCTACACCTTC. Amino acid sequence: CASSLVGGGLTYGYTF.

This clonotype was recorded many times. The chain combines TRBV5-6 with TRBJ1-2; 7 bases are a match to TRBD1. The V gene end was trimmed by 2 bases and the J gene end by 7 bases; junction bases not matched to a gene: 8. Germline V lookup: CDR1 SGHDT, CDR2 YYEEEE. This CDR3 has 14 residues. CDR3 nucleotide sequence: TGTGCCAGCAGCTTCGGTACAGGGGTTTTTGGCTACACCTTC. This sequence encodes CASSFGTGVFGYTF.

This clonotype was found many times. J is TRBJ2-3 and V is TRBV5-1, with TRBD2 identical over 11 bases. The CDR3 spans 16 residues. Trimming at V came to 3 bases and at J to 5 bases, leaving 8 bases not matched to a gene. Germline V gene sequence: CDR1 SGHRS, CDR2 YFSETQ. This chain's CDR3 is CASSSGIAGGRDTQYF. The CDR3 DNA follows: TGCGCCAGCAGCTCCGGGATAGCGGGGGGGCGAGATACGCAGTATTTT.

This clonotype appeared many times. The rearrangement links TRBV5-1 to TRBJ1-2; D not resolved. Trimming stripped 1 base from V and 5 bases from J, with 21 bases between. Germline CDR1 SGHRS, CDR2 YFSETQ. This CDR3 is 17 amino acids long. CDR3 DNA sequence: TGCGCCAGCAGCTTGAGGGCTTCGGGCCTAGGGAGATATGGCTACACCTTC. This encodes CASSLRASGLGRYGYTF.

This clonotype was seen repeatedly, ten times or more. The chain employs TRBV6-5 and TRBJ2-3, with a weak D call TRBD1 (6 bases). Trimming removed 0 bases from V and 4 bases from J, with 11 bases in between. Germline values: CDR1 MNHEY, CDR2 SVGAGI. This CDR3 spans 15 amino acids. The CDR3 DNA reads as TGTGCCAGCAGTTACTCCGAACAGGGCTCAGATACGCAGTATTTT. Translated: CASSYSEQGSDTQYF.

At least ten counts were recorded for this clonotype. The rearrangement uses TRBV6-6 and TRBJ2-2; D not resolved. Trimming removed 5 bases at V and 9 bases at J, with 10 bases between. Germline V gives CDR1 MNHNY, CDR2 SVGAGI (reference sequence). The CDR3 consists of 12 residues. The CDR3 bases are TGTGCCAGCAGTAACCACCCCCGGGAGCTGTTTTTT. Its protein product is CASSNHPRELFF.

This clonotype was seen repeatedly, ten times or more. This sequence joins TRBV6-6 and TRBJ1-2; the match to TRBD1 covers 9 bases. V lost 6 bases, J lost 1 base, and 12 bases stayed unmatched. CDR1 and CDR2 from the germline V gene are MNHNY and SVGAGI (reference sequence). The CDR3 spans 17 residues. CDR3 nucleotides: TGTGCCAGCAGACCTCGGGACAGGGTATTCCTTAACTATGGCTACACCTTC. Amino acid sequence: CASRPRDRVFLNYGYTF.

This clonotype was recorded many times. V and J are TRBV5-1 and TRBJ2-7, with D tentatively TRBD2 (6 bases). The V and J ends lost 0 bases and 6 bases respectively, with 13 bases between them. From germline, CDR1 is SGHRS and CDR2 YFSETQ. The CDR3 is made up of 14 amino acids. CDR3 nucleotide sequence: TGCGCCAGCAGCTTGGCGCGGGGCACGGGCGAGCAGTACTTC. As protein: CASSLARGTGEQYF.

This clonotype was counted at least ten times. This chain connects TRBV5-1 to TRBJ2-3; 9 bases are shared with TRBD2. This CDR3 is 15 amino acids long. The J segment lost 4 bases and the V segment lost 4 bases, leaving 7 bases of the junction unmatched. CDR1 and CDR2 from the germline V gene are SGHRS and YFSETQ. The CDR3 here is CASSPWRGGADTQYF. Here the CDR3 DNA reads TGCGCCAGCAGCCCTTGGCGGGGGGGAGCAGATACGCAGTATTTT. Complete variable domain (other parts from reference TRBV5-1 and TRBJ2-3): KAGVTQTPRYLIKTRGQQVTLSCSPISGHRSVSWYQQTPGQGLQFLFEYFSETQRNKGNFPGRFSGRQFSNSRSEMNVSTLELGDSALYLCASSPWRGGADTQYFGPGTRLTVL.